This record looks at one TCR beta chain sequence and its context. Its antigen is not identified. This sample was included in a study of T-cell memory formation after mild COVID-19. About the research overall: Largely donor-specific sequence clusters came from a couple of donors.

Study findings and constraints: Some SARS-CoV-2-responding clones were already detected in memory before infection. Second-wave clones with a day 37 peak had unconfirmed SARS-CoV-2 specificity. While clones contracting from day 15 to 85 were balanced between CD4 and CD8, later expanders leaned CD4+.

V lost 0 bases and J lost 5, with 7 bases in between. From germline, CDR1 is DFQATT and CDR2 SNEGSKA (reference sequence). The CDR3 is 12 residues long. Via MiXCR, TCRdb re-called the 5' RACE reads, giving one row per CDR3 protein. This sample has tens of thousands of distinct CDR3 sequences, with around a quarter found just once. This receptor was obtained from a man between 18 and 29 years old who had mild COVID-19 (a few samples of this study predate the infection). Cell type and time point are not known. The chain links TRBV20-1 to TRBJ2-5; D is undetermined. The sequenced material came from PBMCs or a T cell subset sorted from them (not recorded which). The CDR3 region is CSARDLGETQYF. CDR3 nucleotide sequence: TGCAGTGCTAGAGATCTGGGGGAGACCCAGTACTTC.